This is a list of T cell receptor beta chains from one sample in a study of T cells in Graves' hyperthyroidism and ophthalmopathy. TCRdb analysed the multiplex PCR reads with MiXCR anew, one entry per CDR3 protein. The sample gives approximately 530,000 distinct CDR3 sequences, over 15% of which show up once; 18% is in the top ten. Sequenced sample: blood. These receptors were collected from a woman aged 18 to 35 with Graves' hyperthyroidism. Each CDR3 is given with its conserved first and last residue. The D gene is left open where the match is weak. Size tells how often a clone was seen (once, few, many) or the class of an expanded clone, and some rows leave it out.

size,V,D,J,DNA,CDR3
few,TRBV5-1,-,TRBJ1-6,TGCGCCAGCAGTGAGAGGGGTCTTAATTCACCCCTCCACTTT,CASSERGLNSPLHF
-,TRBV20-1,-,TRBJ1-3,TGCAGTGCTTTCCCAGGCCCTGGAAACGCCATATATTTT,CSAFPGPGNAIYF
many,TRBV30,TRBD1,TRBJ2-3,TGTGCCGGTCTGACAGGGTCAACAGATACGCAGTATTTT,CAGLTGSTDTQYF
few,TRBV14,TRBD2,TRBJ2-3,TGTGCCAGCAGCCGAACTTTACCCGGGACTAGCGGGAGCCCAGATACGCAGTATTTT,CASSRTLPGTSGSPDTQYF
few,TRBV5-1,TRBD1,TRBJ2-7,TGCGCCAGCAGCGTGGACAGGGTGGGCGAGCAGTACTTC,CASSVDRVGEQYF
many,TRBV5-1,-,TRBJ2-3,TGCGCCAGCAGCTTAACTAGCTACGGCACAGATACGCAGTATTTT,CASSLTSYGTDTQYF
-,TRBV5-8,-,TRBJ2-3,TGTGCCAGCAGCCGACCGGACCGCACAGATACGCAGTATTTT,CASSRPDRTDTQYF
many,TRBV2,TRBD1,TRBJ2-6,TGTGCCAGCATGGGACAGGGGACAGGGATCTCTGGGGCCAACGTCCTGACTTTC,CASMGQGTGISGANVLTF
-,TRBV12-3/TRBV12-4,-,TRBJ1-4,TGTGCCAGCAGTTTAGTTGCAACTAATGGAAAACTGTTTTTT,CASSLVATNGKLFF
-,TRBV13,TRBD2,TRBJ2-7,TGTGCCAGCAGCTTACTAGCGGGAGGGCCAAGATCACATGAGCAGTACTTC,CASSLLAGGPRSHEQYF
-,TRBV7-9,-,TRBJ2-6,TGTGCCAGCAGCTTAGGGTCGGGGACCGGGGCCAACGTCCTGACTTTC,CASSLGSGTGANVLTF
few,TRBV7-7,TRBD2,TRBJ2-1,TGTGCTAGCAGCTTAAAGCGGGGGGAGGGTGAGCAGTTCTTC,CASSLKRGEGEQFF
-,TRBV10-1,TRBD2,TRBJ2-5,TGCGCCAGCAACCGGGGGGGGCCTCAAGAGACCCAGTACTTC,CASNRGGPQETQYF
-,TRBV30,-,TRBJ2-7,TGTGCCTCCTCGTCCATATGGGGTAATCCCTACGAGCAGTACTTC,CASSSIWGNPYEQYF
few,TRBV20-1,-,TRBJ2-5,TGCAGTGCTAGAGATCCCAAGGGCTGGGAGACCCAGTACTTC,CSARDPKGWETQYF
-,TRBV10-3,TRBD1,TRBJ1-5,TGTGCCATCAGTAGGGACAGGCTTAGCAATCAGCCCCAGCATTTT,CAISRDRLSNQPQHF